This T cell receptor (beta chain) originates from a study of T cell repertoires in cytomegalovirus infection. The germline gives CDR1 MDHEN, CDR2 SYDVKM. V was trimmed by 3 bases and J by 6 bases, leaving 14 bases between them. This CDR3 contains 14 residues. This clonotype has at least ten counts. Its antigen is unidentified. Overall study findings and caveats: People with CMV and the relevant HLA were identified by cumulative public TCR beta family frequency. HLA-C-restricted CMV-specific TCR beta clonotypes were dominant in the ex vivo response.

TCRdb used MiXCR to reprocess the reads, holding one entry per CDR3 protein. The sample records approximately 350,000 distinct CDR3 sequences, roughly 34% being singletons. V gene TRBV28 combines with J gene TRBJ1-1, with D unclear. This receptor was identified in a human donor in good health (CMV status not recorded). Some clones in this sample may be carry-over from other donors' samples. The specimen was cultured PBMCs, collected from culture after CMV antigen stimulation. The CDR3 nucleotides are TGTGCCAGCAGTTTGAGCACAGCACGATCTGAAGCTTTCTTT. This gives the protein CASSLSTARSEAFF.